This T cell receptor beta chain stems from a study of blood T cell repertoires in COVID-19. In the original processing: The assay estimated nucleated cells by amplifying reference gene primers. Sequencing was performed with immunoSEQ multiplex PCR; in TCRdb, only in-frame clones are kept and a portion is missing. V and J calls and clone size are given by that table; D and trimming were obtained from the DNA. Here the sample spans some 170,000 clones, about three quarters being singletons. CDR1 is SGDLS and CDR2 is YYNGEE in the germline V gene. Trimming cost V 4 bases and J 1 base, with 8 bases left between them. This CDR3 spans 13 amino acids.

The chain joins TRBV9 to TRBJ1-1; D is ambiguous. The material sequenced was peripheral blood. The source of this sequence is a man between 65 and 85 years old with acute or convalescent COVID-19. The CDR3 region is CASSPRGNTEAFF. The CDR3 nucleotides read TGTGCCAGCAGCCCCCGGGGGAACACTGAAGCTTTCTTT.